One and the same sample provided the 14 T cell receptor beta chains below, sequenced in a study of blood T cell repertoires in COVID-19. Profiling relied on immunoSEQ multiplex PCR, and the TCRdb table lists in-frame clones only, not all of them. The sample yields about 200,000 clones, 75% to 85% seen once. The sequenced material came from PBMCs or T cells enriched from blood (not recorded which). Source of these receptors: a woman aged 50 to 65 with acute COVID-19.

For the CDR3, the DNA is TGTGCCAGCAGCCGAACAGGGAACACTGAAGCTTTCTTT. Protein product: CASSRTGNTEAFF. J is TRBJ1-1 and V is TRBV7-3; D may be TRBD1 (5 bases). Trimming took 5 bases from V and 1 from J, leaving 8 bases between them. This CDR3 comprises 13 residues. Germline V gives CDR1 SGHTA, CDR2 FQGTGA.

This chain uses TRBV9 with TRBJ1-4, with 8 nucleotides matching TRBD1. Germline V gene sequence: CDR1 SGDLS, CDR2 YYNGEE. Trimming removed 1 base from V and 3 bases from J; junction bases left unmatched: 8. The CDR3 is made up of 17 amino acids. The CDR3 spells CASSVTPLTGANEKLFF. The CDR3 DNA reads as TGTGCCAGCAGCGTAACCCCTTTGACAGGGGCTAATGAAAAACTGTTTTTT.

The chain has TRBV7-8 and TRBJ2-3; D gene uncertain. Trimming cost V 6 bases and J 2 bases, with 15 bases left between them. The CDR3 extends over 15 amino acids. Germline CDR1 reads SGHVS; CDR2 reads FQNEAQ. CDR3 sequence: CASRPGTIFTDTQYF. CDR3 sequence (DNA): TGTGCCAGCAGGCCCGGCACTATCTTCACAGATACGCAGTATTTT. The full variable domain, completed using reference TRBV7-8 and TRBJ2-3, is GAGVSQSPRYKVAKRGQDVALRCDPISGHVSLFWYQQALGQGPEFLTYFQNEAQLDKSGLPSDRFFAERPEGSVSTLKIQRTQQEDSAVYLCASRPGTIFTDTQYFGPGTRLTVL.

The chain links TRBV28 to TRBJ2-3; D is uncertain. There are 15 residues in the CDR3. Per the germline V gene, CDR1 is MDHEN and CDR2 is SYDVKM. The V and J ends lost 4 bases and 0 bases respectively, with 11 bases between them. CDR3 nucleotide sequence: TGTGCCAGCAGTTCCCTGGCGGCTAGCACAGATACGCAGTATTTT. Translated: CASSSLAASTDTQYF.

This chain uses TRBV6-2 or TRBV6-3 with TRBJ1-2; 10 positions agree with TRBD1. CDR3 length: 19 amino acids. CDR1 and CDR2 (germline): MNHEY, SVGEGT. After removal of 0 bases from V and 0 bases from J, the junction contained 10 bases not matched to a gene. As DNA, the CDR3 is TGTGCCAGCAGTTACTCCTACACCGGGACAGGGGCAGCTAACTATGGCTACACCTTC. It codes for CASSYSYTGTGAANYGYTF.

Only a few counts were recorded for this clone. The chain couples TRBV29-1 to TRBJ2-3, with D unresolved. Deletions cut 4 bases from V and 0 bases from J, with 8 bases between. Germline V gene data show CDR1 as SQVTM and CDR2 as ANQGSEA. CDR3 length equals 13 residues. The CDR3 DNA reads TGCAGCGTTGTAACAGCTAGCACAGATACGCAGTATTTT. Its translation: CSVVTASTDTQYF.

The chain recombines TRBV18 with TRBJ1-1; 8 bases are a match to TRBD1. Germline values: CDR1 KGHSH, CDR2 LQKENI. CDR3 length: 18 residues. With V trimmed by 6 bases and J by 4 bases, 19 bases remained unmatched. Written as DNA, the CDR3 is TGTGCCAGCTCCCCTCCAGGGGGACAGGAAAGTCTTGCCACTGAAGCTTTCTTT. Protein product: CASSPPGGQESLATEAFF.

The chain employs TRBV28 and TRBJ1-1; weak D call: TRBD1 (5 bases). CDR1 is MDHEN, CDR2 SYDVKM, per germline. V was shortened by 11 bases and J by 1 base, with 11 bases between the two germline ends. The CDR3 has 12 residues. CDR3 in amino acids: CAALGENTEAFF. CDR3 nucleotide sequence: TGTGCCGCTTTAGGGGAGAACACTGAAGCTTTCTTT. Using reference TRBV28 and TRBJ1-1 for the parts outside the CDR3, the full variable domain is DVKVTQSSRYLVKRTGEKVFLECVQDMDHENMFWYRQDPGLGLRLIYFSYDVKMKEKGDIPEGYSVSREKKERFSLILESASTNQTSMYLCAALGENTEAFFGQGTRLTVV.

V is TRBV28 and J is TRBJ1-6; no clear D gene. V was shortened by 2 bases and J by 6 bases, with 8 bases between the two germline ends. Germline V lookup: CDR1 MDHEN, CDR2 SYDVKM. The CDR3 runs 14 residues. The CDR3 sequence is CASSLLVSNSPLHF. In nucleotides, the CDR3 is TGTGCCAGCAGTTTACTTGTCAGTAATTCACCCCTCCACTTT.

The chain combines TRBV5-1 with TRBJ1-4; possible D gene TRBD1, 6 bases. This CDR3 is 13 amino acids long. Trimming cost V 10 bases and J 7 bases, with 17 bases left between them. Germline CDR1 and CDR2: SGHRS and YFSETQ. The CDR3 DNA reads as TGCGCCTCACGGACAGATAAATTTGAAAAACTGTTTTTT. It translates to CASRTDKFEKLFF.

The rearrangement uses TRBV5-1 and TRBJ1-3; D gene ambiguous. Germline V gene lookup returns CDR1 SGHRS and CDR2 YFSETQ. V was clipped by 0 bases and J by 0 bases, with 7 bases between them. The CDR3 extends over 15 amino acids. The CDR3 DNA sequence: TGCGCCAGCAGCTTGGGGTCCAGCTCTGGAAACACCATATATTTT. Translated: CASSLGSSSGNTIYF.

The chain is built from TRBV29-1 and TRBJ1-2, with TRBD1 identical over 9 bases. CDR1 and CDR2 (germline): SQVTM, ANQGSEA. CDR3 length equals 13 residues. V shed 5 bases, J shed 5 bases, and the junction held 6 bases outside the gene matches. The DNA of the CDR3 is TGCAGCGTTTCTGGACAGGGGAGGTATGGCTACACCTTC. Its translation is CSVSGQGRYGYTF.

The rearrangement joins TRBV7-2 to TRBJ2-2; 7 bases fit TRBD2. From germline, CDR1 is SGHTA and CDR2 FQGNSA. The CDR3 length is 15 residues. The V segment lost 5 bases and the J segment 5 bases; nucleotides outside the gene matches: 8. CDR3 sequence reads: CASSPEGRGTGELFF. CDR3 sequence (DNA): TGTGCCAGCAGCCCCGAGGGGCGGGGGACCGGGGAGCTGTTTTTT.

In nucleotides, the CDR3 is TGCAGCGTTGCGACCTCAGGGGGAACTGAAGCTTTCTTT. Protein product: CSVATSGGTEAFF. V and J are TRBV29-1 and TRBJ1-1, with 7 bases identical to TRBD1. The CDR3 runs to 13 residues. The germline gives CDR1 SQVTM, CDR2 ANQGSEA. V gave up 4 bases and J gave up 5 bases; unmatched junction bases: 7.